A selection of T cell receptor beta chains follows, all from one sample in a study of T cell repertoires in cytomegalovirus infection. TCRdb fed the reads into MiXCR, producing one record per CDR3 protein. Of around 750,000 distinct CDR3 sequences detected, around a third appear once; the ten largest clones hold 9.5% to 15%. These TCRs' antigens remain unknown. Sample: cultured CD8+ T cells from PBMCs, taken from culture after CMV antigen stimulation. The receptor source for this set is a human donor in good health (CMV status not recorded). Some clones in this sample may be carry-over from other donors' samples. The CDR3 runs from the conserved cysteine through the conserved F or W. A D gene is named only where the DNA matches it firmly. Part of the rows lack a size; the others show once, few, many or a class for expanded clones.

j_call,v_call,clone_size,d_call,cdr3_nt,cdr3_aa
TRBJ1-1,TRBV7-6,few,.,TGTGCCAGCAGCTTAATACAGGGTATTGAAGCTTTCTTT,CASSLIQGIEAFF
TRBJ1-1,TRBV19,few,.,TGTGCCAGTAGGACCGCAGGCTCTCCCACTGAAGCTTTCTTT,CASRTAGSPTEAFF
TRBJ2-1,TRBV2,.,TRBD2,TGTGCCAGCAGTGATTGGCGGGGGGGTTGGAATGAGCAGTTCTTC,CASSDWRGGWNEQFF
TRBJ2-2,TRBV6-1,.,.,TGTGCCAGCAGTGAAACAGGTGTTCGACGTACCGGGGAGCTGTTTTTT,CASSETGVRRTGELFF
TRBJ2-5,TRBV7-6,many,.,TGTGCCAGCAGCTTTACTGGGACCCAAGAGACCCAGTACTTC,CASSFTGTQETQYF
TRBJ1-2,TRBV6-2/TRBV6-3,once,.,TGTGCCAGCAGTCTTTCAGCATCAGGGGCGTACACCTTC,CASSLSASGAYTF
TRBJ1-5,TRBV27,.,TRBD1,TGTGCCAGCAGAAACGGACAGGGCTATCAGCCCCAGCATTTT,CASRNGQGYQPQHF
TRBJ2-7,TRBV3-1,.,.,TGTGCCAGCAGCCCTACCGATAGCTCCAACTACGAGCAGTACTTC,CASSPTDSSNYEQYF
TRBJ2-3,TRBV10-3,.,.,TGTGCCATCAGTGAGTCGGGGGGCCAGACAGATACGCAGTATTTT,CAISESGGQTDTQYF
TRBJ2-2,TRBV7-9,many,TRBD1,TGTGCCAGCAGCACCGGGACAGACACCGGGGAGCTGTTTTTT,CASSTGTDTGELFF
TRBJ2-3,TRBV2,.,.,TGTGCCAGCAGTGATGGGGGTAGAGGCACAGATACGCAGTATTTT,CASSDGGRGTDTQYF
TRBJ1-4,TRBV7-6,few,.,TGTGCCAGCAGCCAATTGGCCGCTAATGAAAAACTGTTTTTT,CASSQLAANEKLFF
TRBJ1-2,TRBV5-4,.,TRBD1,TGTGCCAGCAGTTACGACAGGGCCGGTGCCTACTATGGCTACACCTTC,CASSYDRAGAYYGYTF
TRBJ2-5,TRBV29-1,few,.,TGCAGCGTTTCCAGACTCGGCCAACAAGAGACCCAGTACTTC,CSVSRLGQQETQYF
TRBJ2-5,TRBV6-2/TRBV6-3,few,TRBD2,TGTGCCAGCAGAACCCCACTAGCGGGGATTCAAGAGACCCAGTACTTC,CASRTPLAGIQETQYF
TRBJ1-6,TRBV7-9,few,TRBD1,TGTGCCAGCAGGGACGGGACAGCGAATTCACCCCTCCACTTT,CASRDGTANSPLHF
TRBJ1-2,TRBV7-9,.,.,TGTGCCAACAGCTTAGCCGGGGCTCACTATGGCTACACCTTC,CANSLAGAHYGYTF
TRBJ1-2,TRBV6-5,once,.,TGTGCCAGCAGTTACTCGGCATCTTTTCATGGAGCGAGGGGCTACACCTTC,CASSYSASFHGARGYTF
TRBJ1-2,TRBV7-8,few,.,TGTGCCAGCAGCTTAGCGGGGCAGATTCCTAACTATGGCTACACCTTC,CASSLAGQIPNYGYTF
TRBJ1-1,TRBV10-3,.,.,TGTGCCAGCGAACCAGGGGTAATGAACACTGTAGCTTTCTTT,CASEPGVMNTVAFF
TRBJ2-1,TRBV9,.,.,TGTGCCAGCAGCCATCAGCCACGGGGGACAACCTACAATGAGCAGTTCTTC,CASSHQPRGTTYNEQFF
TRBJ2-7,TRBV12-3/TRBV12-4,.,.,TGTGCCAGCAGTTTCAGTGGGAACGAGCAGTACTTC,CASSFSGNEQYF
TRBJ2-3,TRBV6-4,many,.,TGTGCCAGCAGTGGAGGGGAAGCAGATACGCAGTATTTT,CASSGGEADTQYF
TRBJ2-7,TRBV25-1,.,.,TGTGCCAGCAGTGACGGAGGGGGCTCGATCTACGAGCAGTACTTC,CASSDGGGSIYEQYF
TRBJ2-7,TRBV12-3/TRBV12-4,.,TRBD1,TGTGCCAGCAGTTCAACCGGGACAGGGTCTTATAAGCAGTACTTC,CASSSTGTGSYKQYF
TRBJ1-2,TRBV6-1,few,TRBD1,TGTGCCAGCAGCCCAAGGGACAGGGGGCGTTATGGCTACACCTTC,CASSPRDRGRYGYTF
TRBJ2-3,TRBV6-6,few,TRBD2,TGTGCCAGCAGTTATATGAGCGGGGCCGTGGATACGCAGTATTTT,CASSYMSGAVDTQYF
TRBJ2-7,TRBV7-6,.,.,TGTGTCAGCTTGCGGGTACCTTTTAACGAGCAGTACTTC,CVSLRVPFNEQYF
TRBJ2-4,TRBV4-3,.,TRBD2,TGCGCCAGCAGCCAATTCCTTGTTAGCGGGGGGATGAACATTCAGTACTTC,CASSQFLVSGGMNIQYF
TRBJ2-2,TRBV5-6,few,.,TGTGCCAGCAGCTCTCGACTCTCTTGGGGCACCGGGGAGCTGTTTTTT,CASSSRLSWGTGELFF
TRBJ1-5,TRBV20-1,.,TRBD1,TGCAGTGCATTTGGGACAGTGAGAAATCAGCCCCAGCATTTT,CSAFGTVRNQPQHF
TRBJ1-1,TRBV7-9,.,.,TGTGCCAACAGCTTCCCCGGGGGCACTGAAGCTTTCTTT,CANSFPGGTEAFF
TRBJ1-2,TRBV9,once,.,TGTGCCAGCAGCGCGGGGGAGGGCACAGGCGGCTACACCTTC,CASSAGEGTGGYTF
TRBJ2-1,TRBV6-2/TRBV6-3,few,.,TGTGCCAGCAAGGGGGGATACAATGAGCAGTTCTTC,CASKGGYNEQFF
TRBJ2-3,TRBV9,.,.,TGTGCCAGCACCGCCTCCGGGACAAAGACAGATACGCAGTATTTT,CASTASGTKTDTQYF
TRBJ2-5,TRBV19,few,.,TGTGCCAGTAGTATACCAGCAGGGGTAAAAGAGACCCAGTACTTC,CASSIPAGVKETQYF
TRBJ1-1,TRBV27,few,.,TGTGCCAGCAGTTTATCGTGGGGGAATGAAGCTTTCTTT,CASSLSWGNEAFF